This TCR beta chain appears in the sequencing data of a study of blood T cell repertoires in COVID-19. Study-level information: The United States, Italy and Spain provided the acute and convalescent COVID-19 samples. Sources were T cells, B-cell-depleted T cells, or PBMCs; the material itself was cDNA or gDNA.

TCRdb's table, derived via immunoSEQ multiplex PCR, lists solely in-frame clones and lacks some. The data contain roughly 45,000 clones, about nine tenths of them singletons. This CDR3 region has 17 residues. The V gene end was trimmed by 6 bases and the J gene end by 4 bases; junction bases not matched to a gene: 15. Germline CDR1 KGHSH, CDR2 LQKENI. What was sequenced was peripheral blood. The receptor's source is a man aged 55 to 70 with active COVID-19. The J gene is TRBJ2-3, the V gene TRBV18; 8 nucleotides agree with TRBD2. As DNA, the CDR3 is TGTGCCAGCTCCCAAATCACCGGGACTAGGGGCCCAGATACGCAGTATTTT. It is translated as CASSQITGTRGPDTQYF.